One sample yielded the 29 T cell receptor beta chains listed below, sequenced in a study of siplizumab effects on memory and regulatory T cells (dated by TCRdb to between 2018 and 2021). Cells from the mixed lymphocyte reactions were cocultured for around six days at 37 degrees C. Receptors were amplified or captured by the immunoSEQ multiplex PCR assay. Not all clones reach the TCRdb copy of this immuneACCESS table, which keeps in-frame sequences only. Checked studies attribute under half of the gap to unresolved V genes and leave the rest unexplained. The sample includes 15,000 to 20,000 clones, with 44% observed a single time. In total, the top ten clones hold around 5.8% of the sample. These TCRs' antigens remain unknown. The sequenced sample was CFSE-low (dividing) CD4+ T cells sorted from an allogeneic mixed lymphocyte reaction. Receptors were obtained from a human donor in good health; the cells came from an allogeneic mixed lymphocyte reaction. Some clones in this sample may be carry-over from other donors' samples.

The chain recombines TRBV6-5 with TRBJ2-5; TRBD2 matches 7 bases. This CDR3 comprises 15 residues. Germline V lookup: CDR1 MNHEY, CDR2 SVGAGI. V lost 6 bases and J lost 1; bases outside the gene matches: 8. CDR3 in DNA: TGTGCCAGCAGCCTCCTTCGGGGGGTCCAAGAGACCCAGTACTTC. Encoded protein: CASSLLRGVQETQYF.

The chain has TRBV6-5 and TRBJ1-2, with TRBD1 as a possible D gene (5 bases). The CDR3 spans 15 residues. Per the germline V gene, CDR1 is MNHEY and CDR2 is SVGAGI. With 4 bases removed from V and 0 bases from J, the gap between germline ends came to 12 bases. The CDR3 bases are TGTGCCAGCAGTTCCCCGGGGGTAGCTAACTATGGCTACACCTTC. It codes for CASSSPGVANYGYTF.

J is TRBJ2-1 and V is TRBV6-1, with 7 positions matching TRBD2. This CDR3 is built from 14 residues. The germline V gene encodes CDR1 MNHNS and CDR2 SASEGT. V trimming: 10 bases; J trimming: 3 bases; junction bases outside the gene matches: 9. The CDR3 bases are TGTGCCACCAACCTAGCGGAGATCTACAATGAGCAGTTCTTC. It yields the protein CATNLAEIYNEQFF.

This clone was seen a handful of times. The chain carries TRBV29-1 and TRBJ1-2, with 8 bases matching TRBD1. The CDR3 runs 14 residues. Trimming removed 3 bases from V and 7 bases from J; junction bases left unmatched: 10. CDR1 and CDR2 from the germline V gene are SQVTM and ANQGSEA. In nucleotides, the CDR3 is TGCAGCGTTGAGCCCTTCCAGGGGGCGATTGGCTACACCTTC. Amino acid sequence: CSVEPFQGAIGYTF.

The genes are TRBV5-1 and TRBJ2-1, with a weak D call TRBD2 (6 bases). This CDR3 comprises 14 residues. Trimming pared 2 bases from V and 6 bases from J, leaving 12 bases between. CDR1 is SGHRS and CDR2 is YFSETQ in the germline V gene. The CDR3 nucleotides read TGCGCCAGCAGCTTTGAACTAGCCACCAATGAGCAGTTCTTC. It yields the protein CASSFELATNEQFF.

J is TRBJ2-3 and V is TRBV7-9; 8 nucleotides agree with TRBD2. V was pared by 5 bases and J by 4 bases, with 8 bases of the junction left unmatched. Germline values: CDR1 SEHNR, CDR2 FQNEAQ (reference sequence). The CDR3 totals 15 residues. The DNA of the CDR3 is TGTGCCAGCAGCCGAACCAGCGGGGGTGCAGATACGCAGTATTTT. It translates to CASSRTSGGADTQYF.

The chain employs TRBV19 and TRBJ2-2, with TRBD1 matching 9 bases. CDR3 length: 15 residues. CDR1 LNHDA and CDR2 SQIVND come from the germline V gene (reference sequence). The V gene end was trimmed by 8 bases and the J gene end by 6 bases; junction bases not matched to a gene: 10. The CDR3 DNA follows: TGTGCCAGTCGGGGGAAACAGGGGGCGGCCGGGGAGCTGTTTTTT. It translates to CASRGKQGAAGELFF.

In its sample, this clone was seen a few times. The chain combines TRBV18 with TRBJ2-3; D uncertain. Trimming took 3 bases from V and 4 from J, leaving 5 bases between them. CDR3 length equals 12 residues. Germline V gives CDR1 KGHSH, CDR2 LQKENI. The CDR3 region is CASSPEADTQYF. In DNA, the CDR3 is TGTGCCAGCTCACCTGAAGCAGATACGCAGTATTTT.

J is TRBJ1-2 and V is TRBV9; maybe TRBD1 (6 bases). This CDR3 is 15 amino acids long. The germline gives CDR1 SGDLS, CDR2 YYNGEE. The germline V and J ends were trimmed by 0 bases and 6 bases, with 15 bases remaining between them. CDR3 amino acids: CASSVGRNRVDGYTF. CDR3 in DNA: TGTGCCAGCAGCGTAGGCAGAAACAGGGTTGATGGCTACACCTTC.

This chain links TRBV25-1 with TRBJ1-2, with a tentative D call TRBD1 (5 bases). The CDR3 is made up of 14 amino acids. In germline, CDR1 is MGHDK, CDR2 SYGVNS. V was clipped by 6 bases and J by 8 bases, with 19 bases between them. CDR3 coding DNA: TGTGCCAGCAGCTTAGATCAGGGAATGGACGGCTACACCTTC. Translated, it gives CASSLDQGMDGYTF.

This clone is a singleton in its sample. Other DNA sequences of this sample code for an identical CDR3. The chain uses TRBV14 and TRBJ2-3; 12 nucleotides align to TRBD2. Germline V gives CDR1 SGHDN, CDR2 FVKESK. The CDR3 runs to 17 residues. V trimming: 5 bases; J trimming: 5 bases; junction bases outside the gene matches: 11. The CDR3 nucleotides are TGTGCCAGCAGCGTTACGTCTAGCGGGAGGGCCAGAGATACGCAGTATTTT. This sequence encodes CASSVTSSGRARDTQYF.

This chain connects TRBV7-9 to TRBJ2-1; the match to TRBD2 covers 8 bases. The CDR3 is made up of 15 amino acids. With 3 bases clipped from V and 10 bases from J, the junction kept 11 bases outside the gene matches. CDR1 and CDR2 from the germline V gene are SEHNR and FQNEAQ (reference sequence). For the CDR3, the DNA is TGTGCCAGCAGCTTCGGACTAGCAGGCGTTGTAGAGCAGTTCTTC. Its protein product is CASSFGLAGVVEQFF.

The V and J genes are TRBV7-3 and TRBJ1-2, with TRBD1 matching 9 bases. V was pared by 1 base and J by 7 bases, with 7 bases of the junction left unmatched. This CDR3 has 15 amino acids. Germline CDR1 is SGHTA and CDR2 is FQGTGA. The CDR3 reads CASSLIPGQGSGYTF. DNA of the CDR3: TGTGCCAGCAGCTTAATCCCGGGACAGGGTTCTGGCTACACCTTC.

This chain joins TRBV11-2 and TRBJ2-3, with D perhaps matching TRBD1 (7 bases). The germline gives CDR1 SGHAT, CDR2 FQNNGV. The CDR3 loop spans 15 amino acids. Trimming left V 4 bases short and J 7 bases short, with 18 bases between. CDR3 residues: CASSSARGAAHTQYF. In DNA form, the CDR3 reads TGTGCCAGCAGCTCCGCCAGGGGGGCAGCTCATACGCAGTATTTT.

This chain uses TRBV4-1 with TRBJ1-2; TRBD1 matches at 8 bases. The J segment lost 8 bases and the V segment lost 0 bases, leaving 8 bases of the junction unmatched. This CDR3 is built from 15 residues. Germline V gives CDR1 MGHRA, CDR2 YSYEKL. CDR3 sequence reads: CASSQDPRGLGGYTF. Here the CDR3 DNA reads TGCGCCAGCAGCCAAGATCCCAGGGGGCTGGGAGGCTACACCTTC.

This clone has only a few counts. The gene calls are TRBV11-2 and TRBJ1-6; no firm D call. The CDR3 length is 13 residues. Looked up from germline, CDR1 is SGHAT and CDR2 is FQNNGV. V gave up 4 bases and J gave up 5 bases, with 6 bases separating them. Written as DNA, the CDR3 is TGTGCCAGCAGCTGGAGGAATAATTCACCCCTCCACTTT. Amino acid sequence: CASSWRNNSPLHF. The variable domain in full, with the rest retrieved from reference TRBV11-2 and TRBJ1-6, is EAGVAQSPRYKIIEKRQSVAFWCNPISGHATLYWYQQILGQGPKLLIQFQNNGVVDDSQLPKDRFSAERLKGVDSTLKIQPAKLEDSAVYLCASSWRNNSPLHFGNGTRLTVT.

This chain links TRBV6-1 with TRBJ1-3; the D is unclear. Germline V gives CDR1 MNHNS, CDR2 SASEGT. CDR3 length equals 11 residues. V was shortened by 9 bases and J by 6 bases, with 9 bases between the two germline ends. CDR3 in amino acids: CASSSPNTIYF. In nucleotides, the CDR3 is TGTGCCAGTTCCAGTCCAAACACCATATATTTT.

The count of this clone is one. The chain links TRBV5-1 to TRBJ1-2; 7 bases map to TRBD1. The germline V gene encodes CDR1 SGHRS and CDR2 YFSETQ. V was pared by 3 bases and J by 5 bases, with 7 bases of the junction left unmatched. The CDR3 totals 14 residues. CDR3 coding DNA: TGCGCCAGCAGCTCCGGACAGGTTGGGTATGGCTACACCTTC. It encodes CASSSGQVGYGYTF.

This sequence joins TRBV7-9 and TRBJ2-3; D not certain. The CDR3 has 15 amino acids. The germline gives CDR1 SEHNR, CDR2 FQNEAQ (reference sequence). The V and J ends lost 1 base and 2 bases respectively, with 10 bases between them. CDR3 nucleotides: TGTGCCAGCAGCTTAGGAGGTATGCTCACAGATACGCAGTATTTT. Protein sequence: CASSLGGMLTDTQYF.

The V call is TRBV5-5, the J call TRBJ2-7, with 7 bases lining up with TRBD1. The CDR3 consists of 12 residues. Germline V lookup: CDR1 SGHKS, CDR2 YYEKEE (reference sequence). V shed 4 bases and J 8 bases; nucleotides not matched to a gene: 6. Here the CDR3 DNA reads TGTGCCAGCAGCCCGGACAGGTCTCAGCAGTACTTC. It translates to CASSPDRSQQYF.

This chain connects TRBV19 to TRBJ2-5; 10 nucleotides line up with TRBD1. CDR3 size: 15 residues. V lost 4 bases, J lost 5 bases, and 7 bases stayed unmatched. Germline lookup yields CDR1 LNHDA and CDR2 SQIVND (reference sequence). The CDR3 sequence: CASSTGTGVPETQYF. In DNA, the CDR3 is TGTGCCAGTAGTACCGGGACAGGGGTTCCCGAGACCCAGTACTTC.

This clone was observed a few times. V usage is TRBV7-7 and J usage is TRBJ2-2, with D unclear. Germline lookup yields CDR1 SSHAT and CDR2 FNYEAQ (reference sequence). Deletions cut 1 base from V and 5 bases from J, with 5 bases between. The CDR3 has 13 amino acids. CDR3 loop: CASSLGQTGELFF. The CDR3, as DNA: TGTGCCAGCAGCTTAGGCCAGACCGGGGAGCTGTTTTTT.

This rearrangement joins TRBV5-1 to TRBJ2-5; 8 bases map to TRBD2. Germline assignment: CDR1 SGHRS and CDR2 YFSETQ. The J segment lost 1 base and the V segment lost 0 bases, leaving 11 bases of the junction unmatched. The length of the CDR3 is 18 residues. CDR3 coding DNA: TGCGCCAGCAGCTTGGTACCGTTGGCGGGGGGCCTCCAAGAGACCCAGTACTTC. Protein: CASSLVPLAGGLQETQYF.

The chain recombines TRBV19 with TRBJ2-4; 8 bases agree with TRBD2. Trimming at V came to 6 bases and at J to 11 bases, leaving 12 bases not matched to a gene. Germline V gene data show CDR1 as LNHDA and CDR2 as SQIVND (reference sequence). The CDR3 covers 14 residues. The DNA for the CDR3 is TGTGCCAGTAGCAACGCGGGAGGTTTTAGAGTTCAGTACTTC. Translated: CASSNAGGFRVQYF.

By frequency in the sample, this clone is medium-sized. This chain connects TRBV14 to TRBJ1-1; D not certain. CDR1 is SGHDN and CDR2 is FVKESK in the germline V gene. The V end was cut by 2 bases, the J end by 6 bases, with 10 bases between. The CDR3 sequence is 13 residues long. The CDR3, as DNA: TGTGCCAGCAGCCAACGGGTCTTCGCTGAAGCTTTCTTT. This sequence encodes CASSQRVFAEAFF.

This clone was seen a few times. V usage is TRBV7-9 and J usage is TRBJ1-3; D may be TRBD1 (5 bases). Germline CDR1 is SEHNR and CDR2 is FQNEAQ (reference sequence). There are 15 residues in the CDR3. Between the trimmed V and J ends, which lost 5 bases and 2 bases, there was a span of 13 bases. The CDR3 spells CASSPLWDAGNTIYF. The CDR3 DNA reads as TGTGCCAGCAGCCCCCTTTGGGACGCTGGAAACACCATATATTTT.

The rearrangement links TRBV2 to TRBJ1-5; 8 bases fit TRBD1. V lost 10 bases and J lost 0; bases outside the gene matches: 5. This CDR3 has 14 amino acids. Germline CDR1 reads SNHLY; CDR2 reads FYNNEI. The CDR3 DNA reads as TGTGCCACCGAGGACAGGGCTAGCAATCAGCCCCAGCATTTT. As protein: CATEDRASNQPQHF.

This clone appeared a few times. The CDR3 DNA reads as TGCGCCAGCAGCTTGGGTCCGGGAAGCACAGATACGCAGTATTTT. This translates into CASSLGPGSTDTQYF. This rearrangement joins TRBV5-1 to TRBJ2-3, with a weak D call TRBD2 (5 bases). Germline V gives CDR1 SGHRS, CDR2 YFSETQ. The CDR3 is 15 residues long. The V end lost 0 bases, the J end lost 0 bases, and 8 bases lay between the germline ends.

The chain couples TRBV2 to TRBJ2-7; 11 nucleotides line up with TRBD1. Germline CDR1 is SNHLY and CDR2 is FYNNEI. Germline trimming cut 6 bases from V and 0 bases from J; bases unmatched to any gene: 4. This CDR3 region has 15 residues. As DNA, the CDR3 is TGTGCCAGCAGCTGGGACAGGGGGTCCTCCTACGAGCAGTACTTC. Residues: CASSWDRGSSYEQYF. Supplemented by reference TRBV2 and TRBJ2-7, the full variable domain reads EPEVTQTPSHQVTQMGQEVILRCVPISNHLYFYWYRQILGQKVEFLVSFYNNEISEKSEIFDDQFSVERPDGSNFTLKIRSTKLEDSAMYFCASSWDRGSSYEQYFGPGTRLTVT.